The 19 T cell receptor beta chains listed next were all sequenced from one sample in a study of cytomegalovirus exposure and HLA in healthy donors. TCRdb's table, derived via immunoSEQ multiplex PCR, lists solely in-frame clones and lacks some. The sample has roughly 260,000 clones; roughly 90% are singletons. Specimen: PBMCs. All receptors derive from a woman younger than 35 in good health and CMV-seronegative.

The rearrangement uses TRBV29-1 and TRBJ2-2; D is perhaps TRBD2 (6 bases). The CDR3 contains 14 residues. From germline, CDR1 is SQVTM and CDR2 ANQGSEA. The V end lost 2 bases, the J end lost 4 bases, and 11 bases lay between the germline ends. The CDR3 sequence: CSVERQGGTGELFF. DNA for the CDR3: TGCAGCGTTGAACGGCAGGGAGGCACCGGGGAGCTGTTTTTT.

The V call is TRBV29-1, the J call TRBJ2-1; D ambiguous. CDR3 size: 12 residues. The V end was cut by 1 base, the J end by 5 bases, with 6 bases between. Germline V gives CDR1 SQVTM, CDR2 ANQGSEA. The DNA for the CDR3 is TGCAGCGTTGAAGTTCCAAACAATGAGCAGTTCTTC. Encoded protein: CSVEVPNNEQFF.

In nucleotides, the CDR3 is TGTGCCAGCAGCCCCACGGACAGGGAAAACACAGATACGCAGTATTTT. The encoded protein is CASSPTDRENTDTQYF. V gene TRBV28 combines with J gene TRBJ2-3; 8 bases are shared with TRBD1. With 6 bases clipped from V and 2 bases from J, the junction kept 10 bases outside the gene matches. Per the germline V gene, CDR1 is MDHEN and CDR2 is SYDVKM. The CDR3 is 16 amino acids.

CDR3: CASSQAASGTDTQYF. As DNA, the CDR3 is TGTGCCAGCAGCCAAGCCGCTAGCGGCACAGATACGCAGTATTTT. The gene calls are TRBV4-2 and TRBJ2-3; a possible D gene is TRBD2 (6 bases). Trimming removed 1 base from V and 1 base from J, with 9 bases in between. The CDR3 contains 15 residues. CDR1 is LGHNA, CDR2 YNFKEQ, per germline.

This chain joins TRBV14 and TRBJ1-3, with unresolved D. The CDR3 consists of 16 residues. CDR1 and CDR2 from the germline V gene are SGHDN and FVKESK. Trimming left V 4 bases short and J 0 bases short, with 13 bases between. This CDR3 is CASSLRPGISGNTIYF. As DNA, the CDR3 is TGTGCCAGCAGCCTTAGGCCGGGTATCTCTGGAAACACCATATATTTT.

A word on this clone: The sample has other DNA sequences that encode this CDR3 too. The chain joins TRBV5-1 to TRBJ2-3; 7 bases are shared with TRBD2. The CDR3 runs 15 residues. Germline trimming cut 2 bases from V and 2 bases from J; bases unmatched to any gene: 5. Germline CDR1 is SGHRS and CDR2 is YFSETQ. The CDR3 spells CASSFWGRDTDTQYF. CDR3 nucleotides: TGCGCCAGCAGCTTTTGGGGGAGGGACACAGATACGCAGTATTTT.

V gene TRBV5-4 combines with J gene TRBJ2-2; the match to TRBD1 covers 7 bases. Germline CDR1 is SGHNT and CDR2 is YYREEE (reference sequence). The CDR3 consists of 13 residues. Trimming took 7 bases from V and 3 from J; bases not matched to a gene: 3. The CDR3 sequence: CASWDRDTGELFF. The CDR3 DNA is TGTGCCAGCTGGGACAGAGACACCGGGGAGCTGTTTTTT.

The V gene is TRBV4-3, the J gene TRBJ2-7, with D possibly TRBD2 on 7 matching bases. There are 15 residues in the CDR3. Trimming cost V 1 base and J 7 bases, with 17 bases left between them. Germline V gene data show CDR1 as LGHNA and CDR2 as YSLEER. The CDR3 DNA reads as TGCGCCAGCAGCCAAGCGGGGGGCAATCTACGTGAGCAGTACTTC. Protein: CASSQAGGNLREQYF.

The rearrangement links TRBV5-1 to TRBJ1-1; D might be TRBD1 (6 bases). Germline lookup yields CDR1 SGHRS and CDR2 YFSETQ. V lost 4 bases, J lost 0 bases, and 13 bases lay in between. The length of the CDR3 is 15 residues. The CDR3 DNA sequence: TGCGCCAGCAGCCCGGGGACATCCATGAACACTGAAGCTTTCTTT. Protein product: CASSPGTSMNTEAFF.

The V gene is TRBV2, the J gene TRBJ1-1, with 9 bases identical to TRBD1. This CDR3 is 14 amino acids long. Losses at the gene ends were 8 bases for V and 0 bases for J; bases not matched to a gene: 4. The germline V gene has CDR1 SNHLY and CDR2 FYNNEI. The CDR3 reads CASGQGTVNTEAFF. CDR3 in DNA: TGTGCCAGCGGACAGGGGACAGTGAACACTGAAGCTTTCTTT. The entire variable domain, with the rest obtained from reference TRBV2 and TRBJ1-1, is as follows: EPEVTQTPSHQVTQMGQEVILRCVPISNHLYFYWYRQILGQKVEFLVSFYNNEISEKSEIFDDQFSVERPDGSNFTLKIRSTKLEDSAMYFCASGQGTVNTEAFFGQGTRLTVV.

This clone was picked up a small number of times. The J gene is TRBJ1-1, the V gene TRBV7-9; a possible D gene is TRBD1 (5 bases). Germline V gene data show CDR1 as SEHNR and CDR2 as FQNEAQ (reference sequence). The CDR3 runs 12 residues. Trimming took off 5 bases at V and 5 bases at J, with 9 bases between the two ends. CDR3 residues: CASSVRETEAFF. DNA of the CDR3: TGTGCCAGCAGCGTCAGGGAAACTGAAGCTTTCTTT.

J is TRBJ2-7 and V is TRBV9, with 8 positions matching TRBD2. CDR3 length: 15 residues. The trim removed 3 bases at V and 0 bases at J, leaving 5 bases unmatched. In germline, CDR1 is SGDLS, CDR2 YYNGEE. CDR3 amino acids: CASSGRGGGSYEQYF. The CDR3 nucleotides are TGTGCCAGCAGCGGCCGGGGGGGAGGCTCCTACGAGCAGTACTTC.

The chain has TRBV25-1 and TRBJ1-1; D gene uncertain. The CDR3 contains 14 residues. Trimming pared 7 bases from V and 5 bases from J, leaving 17 bases between. From germline, CDR1 is MGHDK and CDR2 SYGVNS. As DNA, the CDR3 is TGTGCCAGCACCAAGGACGCCGGCGGGACTGAAGCTTTCTTT. Protein sequence: CASTKDAGGTEAFF.

The chain links TRBV19 to TRBJ1-1; D perhaps matches TRBD1 (5 bases). Germline V CDR1 and CDR2: LNHDA, SQIVND (reference sequence). This CDR3 is built from 15 residues. V was clipped by 3 bases and J by 3 bases, with 14 bases between them. This chain's CDR3 is CASSIQGHPYTEAFF. As DNA, the CDR3 is TGTGCCAGTAGTATTCAAGGACACCCATACACTGAAGCTTTCTTT.

The rearrangement uses TRBV18 and TRBJ2-5, with 7 bases lining up with TRBD2. CDR3 length equals 15 residues. V lost 2 bases to trimming and J lost 5 bases; unmatched junction nucleotides: 8. From germline, CDR1 is KGHSH and CDR2 LQKENI. CDR3 sequence: CASSPFPTAGETQYF. The CDR3 DNA sequence: TGTGCCAGCTCACCATTCCCGACAGCGGGGGAGACCCAGTACTTC.

The chain uses TRBV28 and TRBJ2-7, with a tentative D call TRBD2 (5 bases). The CDR3 loop spans 13 amino acids. The V end lost 2 bases, the J end lost 3 bases, and 8 bases lay between the germline ends. Germline V gives CDR1 MDHEN, CDR2 SYDVKM. CDR3 loop: CASSLGRDYEQYF. The DNA for the CDR3 is TGTGCCAGCAGTTTAGGCCGGGACTACGAGCAGTACTTC.

The rearrangement links TRBV7-9 to TRBJ2-5, with D possibly being TRBD2 (5 bases). The CDR3 extends over 13 amino acids. With 7 bases removed from V and 1 base from J, the gap between germline ends came to 10 bases. The germline gives CDR1 SEHNR, CDR2 FQNEAQ (reference sequence). The CDR3: CASTFRGQETQYF. CDR3 sequence (DNA): TGTGCCAGCACCTTCCGGGGCCAAGAGACCCAGTACTTC.

The rearrangement uses TRBV27 and TRBJ1-2; D gene unclear. The length of the CDR3 is 13 residues. The V gene's germline CDR1 is MNHEY and CDR2 SMNVEV (reference sequence). Trimming took off 5 bases at V and 9 bases at J, with 16 bases between the two ends. The CDR3 DNA reads TGTGCCAGCAGTAGAGGGAGCGACGGTAGCTACACCTTC. Its protein is CASSRGSDGSYTF.

This chain joins TRBV5-4 and TRBJ2-1, with 8 bases matching TRBD1. This CDR3 is 19 amino acids long. With 4 bases clipped from V and 0 bases from J, the junction kept 15 bases outside the gene matches. Per germline, CDR1 SGHNT and CDR2 YYREEE (reference sequence). The CDR3 nucleotides are TGTGCCAGCAGCGGCCCCAAGATAGACGACAGGGGCTCCTACAATGAGCAGTTCTTC. This translates into CASSGPKIDDRGSYNEQFF.